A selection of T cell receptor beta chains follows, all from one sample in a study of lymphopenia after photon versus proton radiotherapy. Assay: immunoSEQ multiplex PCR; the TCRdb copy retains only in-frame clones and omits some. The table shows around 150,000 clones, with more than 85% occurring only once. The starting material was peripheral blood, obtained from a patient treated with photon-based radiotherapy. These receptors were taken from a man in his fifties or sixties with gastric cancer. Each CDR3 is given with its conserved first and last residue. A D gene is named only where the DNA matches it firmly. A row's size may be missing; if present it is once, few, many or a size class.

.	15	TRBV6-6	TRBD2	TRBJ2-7	TGTGCCAGCAGATCTCCCGGGACTAAACCCTACGAGCAGTACTTC	CASRSPGTKPYEQYF
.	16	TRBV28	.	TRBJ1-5	TGTGCCAGCAGTAGGGGGGGCAGGGGCAACAATCAGCCCCAGCATTTT	CASSRGGRGNNQPQHF
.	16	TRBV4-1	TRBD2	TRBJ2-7	TGCGCCAGCAGCCCGCTAGCGGGAATTGTGTCCTACGAGCAGTACTTC	CASSPLAGIVSYEQYF
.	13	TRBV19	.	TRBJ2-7	TGTGCCAGTAGTAAACAGGGCTCCTACGAGCAGTACTTC	CASSKQGSYEQYF
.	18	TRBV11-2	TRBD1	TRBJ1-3	TGTGCCAGCAGCCTCACTCCGGGACAGGGTTTTTCTGGAAACACCATATATTTT	CASSLTPGQGFSGNTIYF
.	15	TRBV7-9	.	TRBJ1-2	TGTGCCAGCAGCTCCCTAGGAGGACCGTCCTATGGCTACACCTTC	CASSSLGGPSYGYTF
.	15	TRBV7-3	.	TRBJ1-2	TGTGCCAGCAGCTTAGGGGGTACAGGTGCCGTTGGCTACACCTTC	CASSLGGTGAVGYTF
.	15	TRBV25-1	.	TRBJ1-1	TGTGCCAGCAGTGACCCCCGACAGCTGAACACTGAAGCTTTCTTT	CASSDPRQLNTEAFF
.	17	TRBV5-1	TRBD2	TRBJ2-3	TGCGCCAGCAGCTTATTTACTAGCGGGAGCGGGACAGATACGCAGTATTTT	CASSLFTSGSGTDTQYF
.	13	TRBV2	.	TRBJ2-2	TGTGCCAGCAGGAACGGGGTGGCCGGGGAGCTGTTTTTT	CASRNGVAGELFF
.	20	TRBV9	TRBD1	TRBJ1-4	TGTGCCAGCAGCGTAGGTAGGGGGACAGCCCTCCTTGCAACTAATGAAAAACTGTTTTTT	CASSVGRGTALLATNEKLFF
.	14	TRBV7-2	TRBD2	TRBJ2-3	TGTGCCAGCAGCTCTAGCGGGAGGGCAGATACGCAGTATTTT	CASSSSGRADTQYF
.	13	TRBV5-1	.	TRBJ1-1	TGCGCCAGCACGCAGGTGGGGAACACTGAAGCTTTCTTT	CASTQVGNTEAFF
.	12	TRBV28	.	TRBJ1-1	TGTGCCAGCAGCGGACGGAGGGCTGAAGCTTTCTTT	CASSGRRAEAFF
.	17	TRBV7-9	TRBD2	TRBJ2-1	TGTGCCAGCAGCTTTTCGGGACTAGCGGGGTGGCGGGCAGAGCAGTTCTTC	CASSFSGLAGWRAEQFF
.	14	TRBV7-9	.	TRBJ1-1	TGTGCCAGCAGCTCCGCCACCCCCGGCACTGAAGCTTTCTTT	CASSSATPGTEAFF
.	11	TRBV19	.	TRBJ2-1	TGTGCCAGTAGTATTGGGGATGAGCAGTTCTTC	CASSIGDEQFF
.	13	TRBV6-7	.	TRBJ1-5	TGTGCCAGCAGTTACCCTCTTAAACAGCCCCAGCATTTT	CASSYPLKQPQHF
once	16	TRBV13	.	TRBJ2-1	TGTGCCAGCAGCCCTACCTTCAAGCGTTCCTACAATGAGCAGTTCTTC	CASSPTFKRSYNEQFF
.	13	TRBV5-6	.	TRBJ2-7	TGTGCCAGCAGCTTGACAGGCCCTTACGAGCAGTACTTC	CASSLTGPYEQYF
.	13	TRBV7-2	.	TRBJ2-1	TGTGCCAGCAGCTTAGACCCTGGGTATGAGCAGTTCTTC	CASSLDPGYEQFF
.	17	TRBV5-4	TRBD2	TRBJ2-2	TGTGCCAGCAGCTTGGGGCACGGCGGGAGCGCTACCGGGGAGCTGTTTTTT	CASSLGHGGSATGELFF
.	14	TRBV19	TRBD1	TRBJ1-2	TGTGCCAGTAGTGGGGGGACAGCGAGCTATGGCTACACCTTC	CASSGGTASYGYTF
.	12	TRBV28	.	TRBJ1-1	TGTGCCAGCAGTTTCGGCAGTCCCGGAGCTTTCTTT	CASSFGSPGAFF
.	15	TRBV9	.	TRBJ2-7	TGTGCCAGCAGCCCCAGCGGGGACAGCTCCTACGAGCAGTACTTC	CASSPSGDSSYEQYF
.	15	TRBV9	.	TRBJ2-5	TGTGCCAGCAGCGCCCGAGGACAGACTAAAGAGACCCAGTACTTC	CASSARGQTKETQYF
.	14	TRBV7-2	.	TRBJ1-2	TGTGCCAGCAGCTGGTACGGTCCCGATAGAGGCTACACCTTC	CASSWYGPDRGYTF
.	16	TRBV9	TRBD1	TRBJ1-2	TGTGCCAGCAGCCCGCAGCAGACAGGGAATGACTATGGCTACACCTTC	CASSPQQTGNDYGYTF
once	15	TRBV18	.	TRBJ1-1	TGTGCCAGCTCACCACTCTGGGGGGGGAACACTGAAGCTTTCTTT	CASSPLWGGNTEAFF
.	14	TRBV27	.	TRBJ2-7	TGTGCCAGCAGCCTTGCGCAGGCAGGGACCGAGCAGTACTTC	CASSLAQAGTEQYF
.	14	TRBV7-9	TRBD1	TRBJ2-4	TGTGCCAGCAGCTTGGGGACAGAAAAAAACATTCAGTACTTC	CASSLGTEKNIQYF
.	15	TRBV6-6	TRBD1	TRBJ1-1	TGTGCCAGCAGTCAGACCGGGACAGTGAACACTGAAGCTTTCTTT	CASSQTGTVNTEAFF
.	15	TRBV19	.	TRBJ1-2	TGTGCCAGTAGTATAGACCGGACAGCATCCTATGGCTACACCTTC	CASSIDRTASYGYTF
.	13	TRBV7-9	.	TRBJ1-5	TGTGCCAGCAGCTTAAGTGGTAATCAGCCCCAGCATTTT	CASSLSGNQPQHF
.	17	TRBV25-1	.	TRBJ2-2	TGTGCCAGCAGTGGCCTTGGGTCGGTATCGGGCACCGGGGAGCTGTTTTTT	CASSGLGSVSGTGELFF
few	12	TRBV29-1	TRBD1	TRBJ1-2	TGCAGCGTTGAAAGGACAGGGCGAGGCTACACCTTC	CSVERTGRGYTF
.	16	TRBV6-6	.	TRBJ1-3	TGTGCCAGCAGTTACTCAGGGGCACAAAATGGAAACACCATATATTTT	CASSYSGAQNGNTIYF
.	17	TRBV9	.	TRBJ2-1	TGTGCCAGCAGCGTAGCCATAGGGGGGAGACACTACAATGAGCAGTTCTTC	CASSVAIGGRHYNEQFF
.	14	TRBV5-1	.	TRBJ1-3	TGCGCCAGCAGTGAAGGGGCGCGAGGAAACACCATATATTTT	CASSEGARGNTIYF
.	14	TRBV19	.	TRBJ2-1	TGTGCCAGTTCTGAGGGAACGGGGTACAATGAGCAGTTCTTC	CASSEGTGYNEQFF
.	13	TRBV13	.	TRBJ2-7	TGTGCCAGCAACCTCAGGGGTGACTACGAGCAGTACTTC	CASNLRGDYEQYF
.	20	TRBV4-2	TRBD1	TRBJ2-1	TGTGCCAGCAGCCAAGTTCTGTACCCCGAGGGGACAGCCTCCTACAATGAGCAGTTCTTC	CASSQVLYPEGTASYNEQFF
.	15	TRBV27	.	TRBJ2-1	TGTGCCAGCAGTGGGGATGGGAGCTCCTACAATGAGCAGTTCTTC	CASSGDGSSYNEQFF
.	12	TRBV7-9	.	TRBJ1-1	TGTGCCAGCAGCCCCTTTGGGCCTGGGGCTTTCTTT	CASSPFGPGAFF
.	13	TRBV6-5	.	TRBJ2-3	TGTGCCAGCAGCGCCGGCGCCCGAGATACGCAGTATTTT	CASSAGARDTQYF
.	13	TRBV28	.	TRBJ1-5	TGTGCCACAGGTCCTGGACCAAATCAGCCCCAGCATTTT	CATGPGPNQPQHF
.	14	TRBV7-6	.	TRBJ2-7	TGTGCCAGCAGCCCCGGGCCCTGGGACTACGAGCAGTACTTC	CASSPGPWDYEQYF
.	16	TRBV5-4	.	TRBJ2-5	TGTGCCAGCAGCTTGGCAGTTCGTGGCAGTGGAGAGACCCAGTACTTC	CASSLAVRGSGETQYF
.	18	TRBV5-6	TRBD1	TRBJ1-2	TGTGCCAGCAGCTTCCGTGGGACAGGGGCTGCCGGGGGCTATGGCTACACCTTC	CASSFRGTGAAGGYGYTF
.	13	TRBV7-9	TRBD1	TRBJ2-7	TGTGCCAGCAGCACGGACAGGGCCTACGAGCAGTACTTC	CASSTDRAYEQYF
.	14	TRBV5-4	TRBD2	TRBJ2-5	TGTGCCAGCAAACTAGCGGGAGTCTCTGAGACCCAGTACTTC	CASKLAGVSETQYF
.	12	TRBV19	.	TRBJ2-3	TGTGCCACCGGGGACCGGCTCGCTACGCAGTATTTT	CATGDRLATQYF
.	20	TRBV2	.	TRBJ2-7	TGTGCCAGCAGTGGACAGGGGAGATCCGGGACTACGAGAGGCTCCTACGAGCAGTACTTC	CASSGQGRSGTTRGSYEQYF